A single sample is the source of the 27 T cell receptor beta chains below, sequenced in a study of blood T cell repertoires in COVID-19. Repertoires were generated with immunoSEQ multiplex PCR, while TCRdb's copy carries only in-frame clones and drops some. This table has about 16,000 clones, 85% to 90% appearing once. The sequenced material came from peripheral blood. These receptors were obtained from a man in his sixties with acute or convalescent COVID-19.

V gene TRBV7-3 combines with J gene TRBJ2-1; TRBD2 matches at 13 bases. The germline CDR1 and CDR2 sequences are SGHTA and FQGTGA. Trimming at V came to 4 bases and at J to 9 bases, leaving 15 bases not matched to a gene. The CDR3 covers 18 residues. The CDR3 bases are TGTGCCAGCAGCTCACCCCTCGGGACTAGCGGGAAATGGGGTGAGCAGTTCTTC. Translation: CASSSPLGTSGKWGEQFF.

The chain has TRBV7-9 and TRBJ1-2, with 8 bases matching TRBD1. The V segment lost 2 bases and the J segment 6 bases; nucleotides outside the gene matches: 11. The CDR3 runs to 16 residues. The germline V gene has CDR1 SEHNR and CDR2 FQNEAQ (reference sequence). CDR3 in amino acids: CASSLNLRTGPDGYTF. For the CDR3, the DNA is TGTGCCAGCAGCTTAAACCTTAGGACAGGGCCGGATGGCTACACCTTC. The variable domain in full, with the rest retrieved from reference TRBV7-9 and TRBJ1-2, is DTGVSQNPRHKITKRGQNVTFRCDPISEHNRLYWYRQTLGQGPEFLTYFQNEAQLEKSRLLSDRFSAERPKGSFSTLEIQRTEQGDSAMYLCASSLNLRTGPDGYTFGSGTRLTVV.

The V gene is TRBV27, the J gene TRBJ1-5, with 7 bases identical to TRBD1. The CDR3 covers 15 residues. V was clipped by 6 bases and J by 0 bases; unmatched bases: 5. Germline lookup yields CDR1 MNHEY and CDR2 SMNVEV (reference sequence). CDR3 residues: CASSEGANSNQPQHF. The CDR3 DNA reads TGTGCCAGCAGCGAGGGGGCAAATAGCAATCAGCCCCAGCATTTT.

For this clone: Germline is not matched at one junction end, which may reflect a read error. The chain carries TRBV6-5 and TRBJ1-5, with 7 bases lining up with TRBD1. The germline V gene encodes CDR1 MNHEY and CDR2 SVGAGI. There are 15 residues in the CDR3. The CDR3 DNA follows: TGCGCCACGGGCCAAAGGACAGGAGGCAATCAGCCCCAGCATTTT. It encodes CATGQRTGGNQPQHF.

The chain carries TRBV18 and TRBJ1-2; weak D call: TRBD1 (5 bases). The CDR3 spans 15 residues. Trimming left V 1 base short and J 7 bases short, with 16 bases between. Germline lookup yields CDR1 KGHSH and CDR2 LQKENI. In DNA, the CDR3 is TGTGCCAGCTCACCACTCGTGGATTCCCAGGGTGGCTACACCTTC. Its translation: CASSPLVDSQGGYTF.

This chain links TRBV5-1 with TRBJ1-2, with D unclear. The CDR3 loop spans 14 amino acids. Trimming pared 0 bases from V and 0 bases from J, leaving 6 bases between. From germline, CDR1 is SGHRS and CDR2 YFSETQ. CDR3 sequence reads: CASSLDGSNYGYTF. The CDR3 nucleotides read TGCGCCAGCAGCTTGGACGGGTCTAACTATGGCTACACCTTC. Looking up the rest from reference TRBV5-1 and TRBJ1-2 gives the full variable domain: KAGVTQTPRYLIKTRGQQVTLSCSPISGHRSVSWYQQTPGQGLQFLFEYFSETQRNKGNFPGRFSGRQFSNSRSEMNVSTLELGDSALYLCASSLDGSNYGYTFGSGTRLTVV.

The chain joins TRBV19 to TRBJ2-5, with D uncertain. V was clipped by 3 bases and J by 1 base, with 9 bases between them. This CDR3 is 14 amino acids long. The germline V gene encodes CDR1 LNHDA and CDR2 SQIVND (reference sequence). CDR3 sequence: CASSIGLPQETQYF. The CDR3 coding sequence is TGTGCCAGTAGTATTGGCCTCCCCCAAGAGACCCAGTACTTC.

V gene TRBV30 combines with J gene TRBJ2-2; no clear D. With 1 base removed from V and 6 bases from J, the gap between germline ends came to 6 bases. Germline V gene sequence: CDR1 GTSNPN, CDR2 SVGIG (reference sequence). There are 12 residues in the CDR3. The CDR3 region is CAWSAVAGELFF. The CDR3 coding sequence is TGTGCCTGGAGTGCCGTCGCCGGGGAGCTGTTTTTT.

V and J are TRBV5-6 and TRBJ2-1; 9 bases align to TRBD2. V shed 0 bases and J 6 bases; nucleotides not matched to a gene: 13. There are 18 residues in the CDR3. Per the germline V gene, CDR1 is SGHDT and CDR2 is YYEEEE. The CDR3 nucleotides are TGTGCCAGCAGCTTGGAAGCGTTGACTAGCGGCCTTTCCAATGAGCAGTTCTTC. Translating it yields CASSLEALTSGLSNEQFF.

The rearrangement uses TRBV7-3 and TRBJ2-1; 9 nucleotides align to TRBD1. The CDR3 sequence is 16 residues long. Germline CDR1 and CDR2: SGHTA and FQGTGA. With V trimmed by 3 bases and J by 6 bases, 9 bases remained unmatched. The CDR3 coding sequence is TGTGCCAGCAGCTTCCGTGAAGGGACAGGGATCAATGAGCAGTTCTTC. This codes for CASSFREGTGINEQFF.

The V call is TRBV15, the J call TRBJ2-6, with unresolved D. The CDR3 length is 16 residues. With 5 bases removed from V and 4 bases from J, the gap between germline ends came to 15 bases. Germline-derived CDR1 and CDR2 are LNHNV and YYDKDF (reference sequence). CDR3 amino acids: CATSSPSGGGANVLTF. Written as DNA, the CDR3 is TGTGCCACCAGCTCGCCGTCGGGTGGAGGGGCCAACGTCCTGACTTTC. Using reference TRBV15 and TRBJ2-6 for the parts outside the CDR3, the full variable domain is DAMVIQNPRYQVTQFGKPVTLSCSQTLNHNVMYWYQQKSSQAPKLLFHYYDKDFNNEADTPDNFQSRRPNTSFCFLDIRSPGLGDTAMYLCATSSPSGGGANVLTFGAGSRLTVL.

The chain couples TRBV18 to TRBJ1-3, with D possibly being TRBD1 (5 bases). CDR3 size: 18 residues. Germline V CDR1 and CDR2: KGHSH, LQKENI. V was cut by 2 bases and J by 2 bases, with 19 bases left in between. CDR3 in amino acids: CASSPSGPQGLTGNTIYF. The CDR3 DNA is TGTGCCAGCTCACCAAGCGGCCCGCAGGGACTGACTGGAAACACCATATATTTT.

The chain links TRBV24-1 to TRBJ1-1, with 8 nucleotides matching TRBD1. CDR1 and CDR2 (germline): KGHDR, SFDVKD. V dropped 1 base and J dropped 6; count of bases not matched to a gene: 0. This CDR3 spans 13 amino acids. CDR3 in amino acids: CATSDLQGAEAFF. The CDR3 DNA reads as TGTGCCACCAGTGATTTACAGGGGGCTGAAGCTTTCTTT.

The V gene is TRBV9, the J gene TRBJ2-2, with D perhaps matching TRBD2 (5 bases). The CDR3 is made up of 18 amino acids. Per germline, CDR1 SGDLS and CDR2 YYNGEE. V lost 4 bases to trimming and J lost 2 bases, with 21 bases between them. CDR3 protein: CASSPTASERRNTGELFF. DNA of the CDR3: TGTGCCAGCAGCCCTACCGCGAGTGAGCGGAGAAACACCGGGGAGCTGTTTTTT.

V gene TRBV29-1 combines with J gene TRBJ2-2; 9 nucleotides line up with TRBD1. V gave up 7 bases and J gave up 4 bases; unmatched junction bases: 10. The germline V gene encodes CDR1 SQVTM and CDR2 ANQGSEA. The CDR3 runs to 15 residues. The chain's CDR3 is CSGFTGGAGTGELFF. The CDR3, as DNA: TGCAGCGGCTTTACAGGGGGCGCTGGCACCGGGGAGCTGTTTTTT.

The chain uses TRBV27 and TRBJ2-1, with 7 nucleotides matching TRBD2. This CDR3 is 15 amino acids long. After removal of 5 bases from V and 4 bases from J, the junction contained 8 bases not matched to a gene. Germline CDR1 is MNHEY and CDR2 is SMNVEV (reference sequence). The CDR3 region has the DNA TGTGCCAGCAGTGTCACGTGGGGGGGATACAATGAGCAGTTCTTC. Its protein is CASSVTWGGYNEQFF.

The chain links TRBV5-1 to TRBJ1-3; no reliable D call. Trimming shortened V by 1 base and J by 0 bases, and 14 bases separated the two germline ends. CDR1 is SGHRS and CDR2 is YFSETQ in the germline V gene. CDR3 length: 17 amino acids. The DNA of the CDR3 is TGCGCCAGCAGCTTGTCGGGAACTCAAAACTCTGGAAACACCATATATTTT. Residues: CASSLSGTQNSGNTIYF.

The J gene is TRBJ1-1, the V gene TRBV3-1 (or the pseudogene TRBV3-2); tentatively, D is TRBD1 (5 bases). Germline CDR1 LGHDT, CDR2 YNNKEL (reference sequence). CDR3 length: 17 amino acids. With 0 bases removed from V and 5 bases from J, the gap between germline ends came to 19 bases. CDR3 protein: CASSQDPIGGRDTEAFF. The DNA of the CDR3 is TGTGCCAGCAGCCAAGATCCAATCGGGGGAAGGGATACTGAAGCTTTCTTT.

This sequence joins TRBV4-2 and TRBJ2-1; D may be TRBD2 (6 bases). The CDR3 length is 21 residues. V lost 0 bases to trimming and J lost 1 base, with 25 bases between them. Germline assignment: CDR1 LGHNA and CDR2 YNFKEQ. CDR3 sequence: CASSQDEAWLVGRESYNEQFF. The CDR3 nucleotides read TGTGCCAGCAGCCAAGATGAAGCCTGGTTGGTCGGGAGAGAATCCTACAATGAGCAGTTCTTC.

The chain couples TRBV19 to TRBJ2-2, with a weak D call TRBD1 (7 bases). The V gene lost 6 bases and the J gene lost 3 bases, with 20 bases spanning the gap. Germline V gene data show CDR1 as LNHDA and CDR2 as SQIVND (reference sequence). This CDR3 has 17 amino acids. The chain's CDR3 is CASSLPQGGFDTGELFF. The CDR3 DNA is TGTGCCAGTAGCTTACCCCAGGGGGGATTTGACACCGGGGAGCTGTTTTTT. Using reference TRBV19 and TRBJ2-2 for the parts outside the CDR3, the full variable domain is DGGITQSPKYLFRKEGQNVTLSCEQNLNHDAMYWYRQDPGQGLRLIYYSQIVNDFQKGDIAEGYSVSREKKESFPLTVTSAQKNPTAFYLCASSLPQGGFDTGELFFGEGSRLTVL.

The chain joins TRBV27 to TRBJ2-3; D possibly corresponds to TRBD1 (6 bases). V lost 6 bases and J lost 4, with 17 bases in between. Germline V CDR1 and CDR2: MNHEY, SMNVEV (reference sequence). CDR3 length equals 15 residues. The CDR3 nucleotides are TGTGCCAGCAGGCCTAACAGGGAATCGGCAGATACGCAGTATTTT. Translating gives CASRPNRESADTQYF.

The chain links TRBV27 to TRBJ2-3; 12 nucleotides align to TRBD2. Trimming cost V 3 bases and J 1 base; bases outside gene matches: 17. The length of the CDR3 is 21 residues. CDR1 and CDR2 from the germline V gene are MNHEY and SMNVEV (reference sequence). CDR3 nucleotide sequence: TGTGCCAGCAGTTTCACACCCTCTCGACTAGCGGGGGCCTCTGGCACAGATACGCAGTATTTT. Its translation: CASSFTPSRLAGASGTDTQYF.

This sequence joins TRBV24-1 and TRBJ2-3; 13 positions match TRBD2. The CDR3 loop spans 18 amino acids. The germline V gene encodes CDR1 KGHDR and CDR2 SFDVKD. V lost 3 bases to trimming and J lost 0 bases; unmatched junction nucleotides: 5. DNA of the CDR3: TGTGCCACCAGTGATCGGACTAGCGGGGGCCCTAGCACAGATACGCAGTATTTT. Its translation is CATSDRTSGGPSTDTQYF.

The chain is built from TRBV28 and TRBJ2-3, with 13 positions matching TRBD2. The CDR3 contains 15 residues. Germline lookup yields CDR1 MDHEN and CDR2 SYDVKM. With V trimmed by 4 bases and J by 9 bases, 7 bases remained unmatched. The DNA for the CDR3 is TGTGCCAGCAGTTCACTAGCGGGGGGGCAAAGGACGCAGTATTTT. It specifies CASSSLAGGQRTQYF.

This chain connects TRBV6-5 to TRBJ1-1; D ambiguous. Germline-derived CDR1 and CDR2 are MNHEY and SVGAGI. V was cut by 0 bases and J by 0 bases, with 8 bases left in between. This CDR3 has 15 residues. The CDR3 nucleotides read TGTGCCAGCAGTTACTCGACACAGATGAACACTGAAGCTTTCTTT. This sequence encodes CASSYSTQMNTEAFF.

The J gene is TRBJ1-1, the V gene TRBV27; tentative D call: TRBD1 (6 bases). The germline V gene has CDR1 MNHEY and CDR2 SMNVEV (reference sequence). Trimming removed 4 bases at V and 5 bases at J, with 20 bases between. This CDR3 is built from 16 residues. The CDR3 bases are TGTGCCAGCAGTTACCCGGGCCAAACAGGGATTACTGAAGCTTTCTTT. This translates into CASSYPGQTGITEAFF.

This clone was seen only once. This chain connects TRBV28 to TRBJ1-6; D unresolved. Per germline, CDR1 MDHEN and CDR2 SYDVKM. Trimming shortened V by 11 bases and J by 7 bases, and 21 bases separated the two germline ends. This CDR3 spans 15 amino acids. The CDR3 DNA reads as TGTGCCTCCCGGGCGACTATACCTTCCAATTCACCCCTCCACTTT. Amino acid sequence: CASRATIPSNSPLHF.